One and the same sample provided the 23 T cell receptor beta chains below, sequenced in a study of PD-1 blockade in classical Hodgkin lymphoma. Using immunoSEQ multiplex PCR, the repertoire was profiled, and TCRdb retains in-frame clones only, with some absent. Of 25,000 to 30,000 clones in the sample, roughly 80% were seen once. Time point specified: cycle 4 day 1 (C4D1), after less than 7 weeks of nivolumab. Every patient experienced relapse after autologous stem cell transplantation, and brentuximab vedotin exposure varied. Magnetic negative selection was used to purify CD4+ T cells from PBMCs that had been thawed. The sequencing used CD4+ T cells from blood, collected before the fourth cycle of nivolumab. Receptor source: a human donor with classical Hodgkin lymphoma.

The J gene is TRBJ1-6, the V gene TRBV5-1; D might be TRBD1 (6 bases). Per the germline V gene, CDR1 is SGHRS and CDR2 is YFSETQ. The CDR3 sequence is 15 residues long. The V end lost 0 bases, the J end lost 9 bases, and 13 bases lay between the germline ends. This CDR3 is CASSLAAGVASPLHF. The CDR3 nucleotides are TGCGCCAGCAGCTTGGCCGCAGGGGTAGCTTCACCCCTCCACTTT.

The rearrangement links TRBV19 to TRBJ1-1; D gene ambiguous. Germline V lookup: CDR1 LNHDA, CDR2 SQIVND (reference sequence). Trimming took 0 bases from V and 4 from J, leaving 15 bases between them. The CDR3 consists of 16 residues. Written as DNA, the CDR3 is TGTGCCAGTAGTATAGATCTTCGGTTTGGAAGCACTGAAGCTTTCTTT. Translation gives CASSIDLRFGSTEAFF.

CDR3 sequence (DNA): TGTGCCAGCTCAGCAGGGGCTGGGAATCAGCCCCAGCATTTT. Protein product: CASSAGAGNQPQHF. The V gene is TRBV18, the J gene TRBJ1-5; tentative D call: TRBD1 (6 bases). Trimming took off 5 bases at V and 4 bases at J, with 12 bases between the two ends. Germline V lookup: CDR1 KGHSH, CDR2 LQKENI. The length of the CDR3 is 14 residues.

CDR3 in amino acids: CAWSRLSGNTIYF. The CDR3 nucleotides read TGTGCCTGGTCAAGGTTATCGGGAAACACCATATATTTT. The genes are TRBV30 and TRBJ1-3; D remains unclear. Deletions cut 5 bases from V and 4 bases from J, with 12 bases between. Germline CDR1 is GTSNPN and CDR2 is SVGIG (reference sequence). The CDR3 covers 13 residues.

The chain carries TRBV6-6 and TRBJ2-7; D is unresolved. The CDR3 totals 13 residues. Germline lookup yields CDR1 MNHNY and CDR2 SVGAGI (reference sequence). Trimming took off 6 bases at V and 3 bases at J, with 12 bases between the two ends. CDR3 nucleotides: TGTGCCAGCAGCGCGACGGGCTACTACGAGCAGTACTTC. This codes for CASSATGYYEQYF.

This chain connects TRBV5-4 to TRBJ2-5, with D perhaps being TRBD1 or TRBD2 (6 bases each). CDR3 length equals 15 residues. Trimming shortened V by 2 bases and J by 5 bases, and 16 bases separated the two germline ends. Per the germline V gene, CDR1 is SGHNT and CDR2 is YYREEE (reference sequence). CDR3: CASSFRWGAGETQYF. The CDR3 region has the DNA TGTGCCAGCAGCTTTCGGTGGGGGGCGGGGGAGACCCAGTACTTC.

The V and J genes are TRBV28 and TRBJ1-1; perhaps TRBD1 as D (6 bases). V lost 2 bases to trimming and J lost 0 bases, with 10 bases between them. CDR1 is MDHEN and CDR2 is SYDVKM in the germline V gene. The CDR3 length is 15 residues. CDR3 amino acids: CASSLPGVVNTEAFF. CDR3 in DNA: TGTGCCAGCAGTTTACCAGGGGTCGTGAACACTGAAGCTTTCTTT.

The CDR3: CASSVGADQPQHF. The CDR3, as DNA: TGTGCCAGCAGTGTGGGCGCCGATCAGCCCCAGCATTTT. This chain uses TRBV6-5 with TRBJ1-5; no reliable D call. Between the trimmed V and J ends, which lost 5 bases and 5 bases, there was a span of 10 bases. Germline assignment: CDR1 MNHEY and CDR2 SVGAGI. The CDR3 totals 13 residues.

This chain uses TRBV5-1 with TRBJ1-3; no reliable D call. There are 16 residues in the CDR3. Germline V lookup: CDR1 SGHRS, CDR2 YFSETQ. V was pared by 1 base and J by 1 base, with 12 bases between. CDR3 DNA sequence: TGCGCCAGCAGCTTGACTACCGGTTCTTCTGGAAACACCATATATTTT. This translates into CASSLTTGSSGNTIYF. Together with reference TRBV5-1 and TRBJ1-3, the CDR3 gives the full variable domain: KAGVTQTPRYLIKTRGQQVTLSCSPISGHRSVSWYQQTPGQGLQFLFEYFSETQRNKGNFPGRFSGRQFSNSRSEMNVSTLELGDSALYLCASSLTTGSSGNTIYFGEGSWLTVV.

The chain links TRBV6-1 to TRBJ2-2; 8 bases fit TRBD1. Germline V gene sequence: CDR1 MNHNS, CDR2 SASEGT. This CDR3 has 15 residues. The ends lost 8 bases at V and 4 bases at J; junction bases unmatched: 9. CDR3 coding DNA: TGTGCCAGCGGAAGGCAGGGGGCGGTCACCGGGGAGCTGTTTTTT. Encoded protein: CASGRQGAVTGELFF.

The chain links TRBV30 to TRBJ1-5; TRBD1 aligns across 12 bases. The CDR3 contains 15 residues. J gave up 7 bases and V 5 bases, and 9 bases lay outside the gene matches. Per germline, CDR1 GTSNPN and CDR2 SVGIG (reference sequence). The CDR3 sequence is CAWDGGQGARQPQHF. Written as DNA, the CDR3 is TGTGCCTGGGATGGGGGACAGGGGGCGAGGCAGCCCCAGCATTTT.

J is TRBJ2-1 and V is TRBV5-1; D perhaps matches TRBD2 (5 bases). CDR1 and CDR2 (germline): SGHRS, YFSETQ. The ends were cut back, 1 base at V and 10 bases at J, with 6 bases in the middle. This CDR3 has 11 residues. In DNA, the CDR3 is TGCGCCAGCAGCTTGCGAGGGGAGCAGTTCTTC. Its translation is CASSLRGEQFF. The entire variable domain, with the rest obtained from reference TRBV5-1 and TRBJ2-1, is as follows: KAGVTQTPRYLIKTRGQQVTLSCSPISGHRSVSWYQQTPGQGLQFLFEYFSETQRNKGNFPGRFSGRQFSNSRSEMNVSTLELGDSALYLCASSLRGEQFFGPGTRLTVL.

The chain joins TRBV5-1 to TRBJ1-1; D is uncertain. V lost 5 bases to trimming and J lost 0 bases, with 8 bases between them. Germline CDR1 and CDR2: SGHRS and YFSETQ. The CDR3 sequence is 13 residues long. CDR3 sequence: CASSPDLNTEAFF. The DNA of the CDR3 is TGCGCCAGCAGTCCCGATCTGAACACTGAAGCTTTCTTT. The full variable domain, its missing parts supplied by reference TRBV5-1 and TRBJ1-1, is KAGVTQTPRYLIKTRGQQVTLSCSPISGHRSVSWYQQTPGQGLQFLFEYFSETQRNKGNFPGRFSGRQFSNSRSEMNVSTLELGDSALYLCASSPDLNTEAFFGQGTRLTVV.

Comments on this clone: This CDR3 is missing its conserved last phenylalanine or tryptophan, likely due to a read error. The DNA is omitted, as the CDR3 cannot be located on it reliably, and the CDR3 follows TCRdb's listing. The chain joins TRBV5-1 to TRBJ2-7; the table calls TRBD2, which could not be checked here. CDR1 and CDR2 from the germline V gene are SGHRS and YFSETQ. 13 amino acids form the CDR3, both terminal residues included. CDR3 loop: CASSLDGTGLPAS.

This clone was observed a few times. This rearrangement joins TRBV10-1 to TRBJ1-3, with D possibly matching TRBD1 (5 bases). Germline CDR1 is WNHNN and CDR2 is SYGVQD (reference sequence). The CDR3 is 12 amino acids. Trimming cost V 8 bases and J 0 bases, with 5 bases left between them. Here the CDR3 DNA reads TGCGCCAGCGGGACCTCTGGAAACACCATATATTTT. Encoded protein: CASGTSGNTIYF.

DNA for the CDR3: TGTGCCAGCAGCTCAACAGGGGCAGATACGCAGTATTTT. It is translated as CASSSTGADTQYF. The chain links TRBV7-3 to TRBJ2-3; 7 bases fit TRBD1. V gave up 4 bases and J gave up 4 bases; unmatched junction bases: 2. Germline V gives CDR1 SGHTA, CDR2 FQGTGA. This CDR3 comprises 13 residues.

The chain carries TRBV6-4 and TRBJ2-4, with 10 bases identical to TRBD1. Germline V gene data show CDR1 as MRHNA and CDR2 as SNTAGT. The V segment lost 9 bases and the J segment 3 bases; nucleotides outside the gene matches: 11. The CDR3 sequence is 16 residues long. This CDR3 is CASICGTGDVKNIQYF. Here the CDR3 DNA reads TGTGCCAGTATCTGCGGGACAGGGGATGTCAAAAACATTCAGTACTTC.

The chain combines TRBV6-5 with TRBJ1-1; D is possibly TRBD1 (5 bases). V was pared by 4 bases and J by 8 bases, with 20 bases between. The CDR3 runs 15 residues. Looked up from germline, CDR1 is MNHEY and CDR2 is SVGAGI. CDR3 loop: CASSSRGLVRVEAFF. Here the CDR3 DNA reads TGTGCCAGCAGTTCACGGGGCCTCGTGAGGGTGGAAGCTTTCTTT.

The chain recombines TRBV5-1 with TRBJ1-4, with D perhaps TRBD1 (5 bases). The CDR3 length is 16 residues. Deletions cut 4 bases from V and 4 bases from J, with 17 bases between. Germline-derived CDR1 and CDR2 are SGHRS and YFSETQ. This CDR3 reads CASSTQGVPGNEKLFF. DNA for the CDR3: TGCGCCAGCAGCACCCAAGGGGTGCCGGGTAATGAAAAACTGTTTTTT. The full variable domain, with the rest looked up from reference TRBV5-1 and TRBJ1-4, is KAGVTQTPRYLIKTRGQQVTLSCSPISGHRSVSWYQQTPGQGLQFLFEYFSETQRNKGNFPGRFSGRQFSNSRSEMNVSTLELGDSALYLCASSTQGVPGNEKLFFGSGTQLSVL.

The chain is built from TRBV5-1 and TRBJ2-3; D not certain. Germline V gene lookup returns CDR1 SGHRS and CDR2 YFSETQ. This CDR3 has 13 residues. V lost 0 bases, J lost 4 bases, and 6 bases lay in between. Here the CDR3 reads CASSLAMADTQYF. As DNA, the CDR3 is TGCGCCAGCAGCTTGGCGATGGCAGATACGCAGTATTTT.

The chain couples TRBV5-1 to TRBJ2-5; D gene unclear. The CDR3 extends over 15 amino acids. Germline CDR1 SGHRS, CDR2 YFSETQ. Trimming shortened V by 4 bases and J by 0 bases, and 13 bases separated the two germline ends. The CDR3 DNA is TGCGCCAGCAGCCCGACTGCAGCCGACCAAGAGACCCAGTACTTC. This sequence encodes CASSPTAADQETQYF.

The gene calls are TRBV5-6 and TRBJ2-7, with D unresolved. CDR1 SGHDT and CDR2 YYEEEE come from the germline V gene. Trimming left V 7 bases short and J 2 bases short, with 19 bases between. The CDR3 has 15 amino acids. This CDR3 is CASPPGWVGPYEQYF. DNA for the CDR3: TGTGCCAGCCCCCCTGGGTGGGTGGGCCCCTACGAGCAGTACTTC.

The chain uses TRBV30 and TRBJ1-6, with D possibly matching TRBD1 (5 bases). Germline V gives CDR1 GTSNPN, CDR2 SVGIG (reference sequence). The CDR3 sequence is 12 residues long. The V end lost 8 bases, the J end lost 7 bases, and 12 bases lay between the germline ends. The CDR3 sequence: CARGVANSPLHF. CDR3 in DNA: TGTGCCCGAGGGGTGGCGAATTCACCCCTCCACTTT.